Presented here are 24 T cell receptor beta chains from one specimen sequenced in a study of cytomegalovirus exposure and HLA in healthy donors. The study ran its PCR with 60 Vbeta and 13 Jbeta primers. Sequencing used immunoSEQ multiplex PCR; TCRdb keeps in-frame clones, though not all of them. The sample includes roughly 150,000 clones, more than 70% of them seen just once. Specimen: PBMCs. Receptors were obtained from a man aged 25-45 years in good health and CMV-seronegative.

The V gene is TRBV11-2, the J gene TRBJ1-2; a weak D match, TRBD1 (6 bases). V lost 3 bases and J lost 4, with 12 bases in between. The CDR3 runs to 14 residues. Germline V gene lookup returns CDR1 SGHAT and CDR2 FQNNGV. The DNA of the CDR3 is TGTGCCAGCAGCTTCGGGACAAAGGGCTATGGCTACACCTTC. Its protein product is CASSFGTKGYGYTF.

The CDR3 protein is CASRATSGSDNEQFF. DNA of the CDR3: TGTGCCAGCAGGGCTACTAGCGGGAGTGATAATGAGCAGTTCTTC. This rearrangement joins TRBV2 to TRBJ2-1, with 11 bases lining up with TRBD2. CDR3 size: 15 residues. CDR1 and CDR2 (germline): SNHLY, FYNNEI. The ends lost 6 bases at V and 7 bases at J; junction bases unmatched: 8.

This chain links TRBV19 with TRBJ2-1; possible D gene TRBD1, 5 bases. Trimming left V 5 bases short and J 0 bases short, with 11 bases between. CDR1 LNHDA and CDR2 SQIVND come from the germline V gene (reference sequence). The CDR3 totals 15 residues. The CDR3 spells CASSGARRSYNEQFF. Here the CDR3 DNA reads TGTGCCAGTAGTGGGGCGAGACGCTCCTACAATGAGCAGTTCTTC.

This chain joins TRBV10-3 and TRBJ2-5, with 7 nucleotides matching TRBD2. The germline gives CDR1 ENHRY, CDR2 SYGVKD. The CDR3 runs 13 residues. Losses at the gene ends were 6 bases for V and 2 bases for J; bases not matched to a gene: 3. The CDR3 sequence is CAIRGGVQETQYF. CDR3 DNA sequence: TGTGCCATCAGGGGGGGGGTACAAGAGACCCAGTACTTC.

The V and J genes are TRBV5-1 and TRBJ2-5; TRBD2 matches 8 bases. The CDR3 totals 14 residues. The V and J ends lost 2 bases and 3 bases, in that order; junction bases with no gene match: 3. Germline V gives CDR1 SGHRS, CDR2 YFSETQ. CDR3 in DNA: TGCGCCAGCAGCTTTGCGCGGGGGGAAGAGACCCAGTACTTC. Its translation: CASSFARGEETQYF.

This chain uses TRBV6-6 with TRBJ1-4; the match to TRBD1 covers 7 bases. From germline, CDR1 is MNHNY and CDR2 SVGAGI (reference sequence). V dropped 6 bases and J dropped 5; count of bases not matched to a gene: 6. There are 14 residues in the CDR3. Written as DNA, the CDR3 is TGTGCCAGCAGCTACAGGGGTTTGAATGAAAAACTGTTTTTT. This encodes CASSYRGLNEKLFF.

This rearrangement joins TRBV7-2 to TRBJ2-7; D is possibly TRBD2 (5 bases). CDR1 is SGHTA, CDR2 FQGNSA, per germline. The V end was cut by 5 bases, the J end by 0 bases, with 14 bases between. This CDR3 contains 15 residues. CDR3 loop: CASSPQWGVSYEQYF. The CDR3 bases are TGTGCCAGCAGCCCTCAATGGGGAGTCTCCTACGAGCAGTACTTC.

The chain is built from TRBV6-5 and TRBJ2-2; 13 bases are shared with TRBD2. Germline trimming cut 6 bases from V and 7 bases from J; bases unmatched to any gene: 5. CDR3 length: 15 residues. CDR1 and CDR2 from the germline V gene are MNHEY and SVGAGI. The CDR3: CASRLAGGSGGELFF. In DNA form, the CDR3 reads TGTGCCAGCAGACTAGCGGGAGGGTCCGGCGGGGAGCTGTTTTTT.

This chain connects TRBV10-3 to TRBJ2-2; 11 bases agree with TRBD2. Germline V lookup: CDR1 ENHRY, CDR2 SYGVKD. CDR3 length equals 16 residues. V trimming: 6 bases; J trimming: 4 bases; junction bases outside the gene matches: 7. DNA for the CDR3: TGTGCCATCAGCTCACCCGGGACTAGCGGCACCGGGGAGCTGTTTTTT. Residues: CAISSPGTSGTGELFF.

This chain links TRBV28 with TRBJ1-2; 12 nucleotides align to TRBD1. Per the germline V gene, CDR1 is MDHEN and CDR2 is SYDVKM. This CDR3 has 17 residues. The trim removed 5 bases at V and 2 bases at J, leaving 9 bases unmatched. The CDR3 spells CASSPGQGAGVNYGYTF. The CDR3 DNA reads TGTGCCAGCAGTCCGGGACAGGGGGCAGGGGTGAACTATGGCTACACCTTC.

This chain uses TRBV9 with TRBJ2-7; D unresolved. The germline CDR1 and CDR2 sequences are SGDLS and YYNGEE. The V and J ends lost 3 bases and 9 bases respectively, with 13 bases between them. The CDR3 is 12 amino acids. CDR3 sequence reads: CASSGGSRWQYF. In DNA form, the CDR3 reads TGTGCCAGCAGCGGAGGATCGAGATGGCAGTACTTC.

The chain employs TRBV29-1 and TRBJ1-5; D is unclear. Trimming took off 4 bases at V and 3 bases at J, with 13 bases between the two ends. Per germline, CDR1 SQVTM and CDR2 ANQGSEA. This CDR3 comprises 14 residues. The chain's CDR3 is CSVVSLAPNQPQHF. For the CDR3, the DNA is TGCAGCGTTGTGAGCCTAGCTCCCAATCAGCCCCAGCATTTT.

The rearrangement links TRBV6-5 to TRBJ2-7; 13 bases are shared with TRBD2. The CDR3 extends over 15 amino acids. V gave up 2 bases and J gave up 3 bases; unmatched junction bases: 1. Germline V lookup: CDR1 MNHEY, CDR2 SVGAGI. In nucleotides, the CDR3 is TGTGCCAGCAGTTACGGGACTAGCGGGATCTACGAGCAGTACTTC. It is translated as CASSYGTSGIYEQYF.

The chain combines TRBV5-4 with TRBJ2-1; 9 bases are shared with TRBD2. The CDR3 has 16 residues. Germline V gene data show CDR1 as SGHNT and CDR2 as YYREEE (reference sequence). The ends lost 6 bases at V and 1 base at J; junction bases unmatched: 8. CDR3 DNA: TGTGCCAGCACCTTTAGCGGGAGTGGGTCCTACAATGAGCAGTTCTTC. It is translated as CASTFSGSGSYNEQFF.

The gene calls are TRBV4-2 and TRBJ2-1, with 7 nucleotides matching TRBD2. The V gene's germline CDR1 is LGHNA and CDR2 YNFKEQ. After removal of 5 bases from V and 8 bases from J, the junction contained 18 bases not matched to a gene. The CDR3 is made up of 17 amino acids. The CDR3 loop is CASSDAQASGGVDEQFF. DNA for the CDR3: TGTGCCAGCAGCGATGCCCAGGCTAGCGGAGGGGTCGATGAGCAGTTCTTC.

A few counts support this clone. CDR3: CASRGGLAFPYEQYF. The CDR3 nucleotides are TGCGCCAGCAGGGGTGGACTAGCCTTCCCCTACGAGCAGTACTTC. The chain is built from TRBV5-1 and TRBJ2-7; TRBD2 matches at 8 bases. Germline values: CDR1 SGHRS, CDR2 YFSETQ. This CDR3 is built from 15 residues. The ends lost 5 bases at V and 2 bases at J; junction bases unmatched: 9. The complete variable domain, with remaining parts taken from reference TRBV5-1 and TRBJ2-7, reads KAGVTQTPRYLIKTRGQQVTLSCSPISGHRSVSWYQQTPGQGLQFLFEYFSETQRNKGNFPGRFSGRQFSNSRSEMNVSTLELGDSALYLCASRGGLAFPYEQYFGPGTRLTVT.

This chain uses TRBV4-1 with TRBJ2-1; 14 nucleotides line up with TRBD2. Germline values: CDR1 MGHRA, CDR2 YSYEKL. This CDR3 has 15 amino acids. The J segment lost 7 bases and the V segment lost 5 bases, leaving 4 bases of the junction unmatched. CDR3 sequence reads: CASSLGTSGRNEQFF. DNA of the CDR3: TGCGCCAGCAGCTTAGGGACTAGCGGGAGAAATGAGCAGTTCTTC.

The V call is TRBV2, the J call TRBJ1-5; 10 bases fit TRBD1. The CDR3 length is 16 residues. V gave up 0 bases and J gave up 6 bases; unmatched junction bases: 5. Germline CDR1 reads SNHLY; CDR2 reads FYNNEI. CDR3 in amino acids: CASSEATGGGGQPQHF. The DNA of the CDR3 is TGTGCCAGCAGTGAAGCGACAGGGGGCGGCGGTCAGCCCCAGCATTTT.

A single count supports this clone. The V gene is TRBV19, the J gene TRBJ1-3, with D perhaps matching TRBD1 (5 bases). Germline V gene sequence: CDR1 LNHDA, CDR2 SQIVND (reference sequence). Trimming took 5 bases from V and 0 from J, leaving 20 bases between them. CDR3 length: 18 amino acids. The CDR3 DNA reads TGTGCCAGTAGTCCGGGACTGGAAGGAGCATACTCTGGAAACACCATATATTTT. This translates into CASSPGLEGAYSGNTIYF.

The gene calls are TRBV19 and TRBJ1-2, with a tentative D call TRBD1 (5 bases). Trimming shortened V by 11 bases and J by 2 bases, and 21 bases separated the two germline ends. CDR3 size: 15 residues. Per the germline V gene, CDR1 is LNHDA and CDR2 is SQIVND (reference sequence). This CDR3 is CAELWGSGGNYGYTF. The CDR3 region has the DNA TGTGCCGAGCTATGGGGGTCGGGAGGAAACTATGGCTACACCTTC. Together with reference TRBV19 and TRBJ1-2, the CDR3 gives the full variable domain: DGGITQSPKYLFRKEGQNVTLSCEQNLNHDAMYWYRQDPGQGLRLIYYSQIVNDFQKGDIAEGYSVSREKKESFPLTVTSAQKNPTAFYLCAELWGSGGNYGYTFGSGTRLTVV.

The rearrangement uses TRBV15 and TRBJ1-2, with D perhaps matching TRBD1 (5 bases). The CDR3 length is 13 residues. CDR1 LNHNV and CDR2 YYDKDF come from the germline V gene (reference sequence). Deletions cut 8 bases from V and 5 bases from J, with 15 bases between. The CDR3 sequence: CATPGLRGYGYTF. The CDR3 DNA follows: TGTGCCACCCCGGGACTGCGGGGGTATGGCTACACCTTC.

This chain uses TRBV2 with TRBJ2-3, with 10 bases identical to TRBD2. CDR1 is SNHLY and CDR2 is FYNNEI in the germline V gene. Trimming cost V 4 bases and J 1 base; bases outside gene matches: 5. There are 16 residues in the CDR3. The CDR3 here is CASSGRTSGGTDTQYF. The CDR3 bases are TGTGCCAGCAGTGGTCGGACTAGCGGAGGCACAGATACGCAGTATTTT.

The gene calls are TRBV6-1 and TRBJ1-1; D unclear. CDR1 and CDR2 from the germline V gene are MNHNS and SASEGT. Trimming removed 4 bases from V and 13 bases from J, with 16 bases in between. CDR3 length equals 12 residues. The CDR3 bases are TGTGCCAGCAGTGCTGAACTTAGGGAGGGTTTCTTT. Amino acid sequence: CASSAELREGFF.

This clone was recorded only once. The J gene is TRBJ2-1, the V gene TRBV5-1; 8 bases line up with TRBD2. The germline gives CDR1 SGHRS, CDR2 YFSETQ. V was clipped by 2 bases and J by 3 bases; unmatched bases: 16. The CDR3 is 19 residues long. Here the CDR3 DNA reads TGCGCCAGCAGCTTCTCAGCCCCCTCGGGACTAGTTTACTACAATGAGCAGTTCTTC. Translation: CASSFSAPSGLVYYNEQFF.